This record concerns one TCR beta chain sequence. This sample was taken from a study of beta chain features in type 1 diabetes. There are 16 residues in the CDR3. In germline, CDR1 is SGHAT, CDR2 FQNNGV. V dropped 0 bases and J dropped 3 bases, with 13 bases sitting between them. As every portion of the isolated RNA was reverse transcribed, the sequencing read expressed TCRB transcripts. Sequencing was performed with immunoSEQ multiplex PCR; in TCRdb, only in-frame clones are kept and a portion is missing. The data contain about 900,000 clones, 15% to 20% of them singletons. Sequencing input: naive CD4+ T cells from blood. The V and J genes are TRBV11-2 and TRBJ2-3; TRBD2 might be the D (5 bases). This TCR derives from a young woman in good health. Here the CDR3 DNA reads TGTGCCAGCAGCTTAGACGGCCTAGCAACGACAGATACGCAGTATTTT. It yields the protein CASSLDGLATTDTQYF.